A single sample gave rise to the 8 T cell receptor beta chains below, sequenced in a study of blood T cell repertoires in COVID-19. This table comes from immunoSEQ multiplex PCR, and its TCRdb copy is limited to in-frame clones, with some not included. The sample includes about 240,000 clones, over 75% of them seen just once. The sequencing sample was made of peripheral blood. The receptor source for this set is a woman aged 25 to 39 with acute or convalescent COVID-19.

The chain carries TRBV11-2 and TRBJ1-1; TRBD1 matches at 7 bases. This CDR3 spans 14 amino acids. The V gene's germline CDR1 is SGHAT and CDR2 FQNNGV. Trimming at V came to 5 bases and at J to 1 base, leaving 4 bases not matched to a gene. The CDR3 DNA reads as TGTGCCAGCAGCGCAGGGGGATGGAACACTGAAGCTTTCTTT. This translates into CASSAGGWNTEAFF.

V is TRBV6-5 and J is TRBJ1-1; D might be TRBD1 (5 bases). CDR3 size: 14 residues. The germline CDR1 and CDR2 sequences are MNHEY and SVGAGI. Trimming removed 10 bases from V and 1 base from J, with 16 bases in between. CDR3 DNA: TGTGCCACCAACGGGGGGGTAAGGAACACTGAAGCTTTCTTT. It specifies CATNGGVRNTEAFF.

The chain is built from TRBV7-2 and TRBJ1-6, with 8 bases matching TRBD1. Germline V gene lookup returns CDR1 SGHTA and CDR2 FQGNSA. V dropped 0 bases and J dropped 9; count of bases not matched to a gene: 4. The CDR3 runs to 15 residues. CDR3 in DNA: TGTGCCAGCAGCTTAGCCCCAGGGGGCACTTCACCCCTCCACTTT. Amino acids: CASSLAPGGTSPLHF.

The chain combines TRBV18 with TRBJ2-7; TRBD2 matches at 11 bases. Losses at the gene ends were 8 bases for V and 5 bases for J; bases not matched to a gene: 17. The CDR3 totals 17 residues. Germline V gene data show CDR1 as KGHSH and CDR2 as LQKENI. CDR3 sequence (DNA): TGTGCCAGCCCTACGGGGCTAGCGGGAGGAAGGCTAGACGAGCAGTACTTC. It is translated as CASPTGLAGGRLDEQYF.

The chain uses TRBV6-2 or TRBV6-3 and TRBJ1-1; TRBD1 is a possible D gene (5 bases). Germline-derived CDR1 and CDR2 are MNHEY and SVGEGT. V was trimmed by 4 bases and J by 0 bases, leaving 9 bases between them. The CDR3 consists of 14 residues. The CDR3 DNA is TGTGCCAGCAGTTTTAGGGGATTGAACACTGAAGCTTTCTTT. It translates to CASSFRGLNTEAFF.

J is TRBJ1-2 and V is TRBV24-1; D is unclear. Germline values: CDR1 KGHDR, CDR2 SFDVKD. The CDR3 contains 13 residues. Deletions cut 4 bases from V and 2 bases from J, with 7 bases between. CDR3 DNA: TGTGCCACCAGTGACTTGCAGAACTATGGCTACACCTTC. Translating gives CATSDLQNYGYTF.

The CDR3 region has the DNA TGTGCCAGCAGACCAGGGTATAACGAGCAGTACTTC. Protein: CASRPGYNEQYF. The chain is built from TRBV25-1 and TRBJ2-7; maybe TRBD1 (5 bases). With 6 bases removed from V and 5 bases from J, the gap between germline ends came to 11 bases. The CDR3 covers 12 residues. CDR1 is MGHDK, CDR2 SYGVNS, per germline.

J is TRBJ2-3 and V is TRBV30; TRBD2 matches 8 bases. Germline loops: CDR1 GTSNPN, CDR2 SVGIG (reference sequence). CDR3 length: 20 residues. V shed 0 bases and J 0 bases; nucleotides not matched to a gene: 17. CDR3 sequence (DNA): TGTGCCTGGAGTGTGTTCTCCTTGGCGGGAGGCACCATAAGCACAGATACGCAGTATTTT. This codes for CAWSVFSLAGGTISTDTQYF.